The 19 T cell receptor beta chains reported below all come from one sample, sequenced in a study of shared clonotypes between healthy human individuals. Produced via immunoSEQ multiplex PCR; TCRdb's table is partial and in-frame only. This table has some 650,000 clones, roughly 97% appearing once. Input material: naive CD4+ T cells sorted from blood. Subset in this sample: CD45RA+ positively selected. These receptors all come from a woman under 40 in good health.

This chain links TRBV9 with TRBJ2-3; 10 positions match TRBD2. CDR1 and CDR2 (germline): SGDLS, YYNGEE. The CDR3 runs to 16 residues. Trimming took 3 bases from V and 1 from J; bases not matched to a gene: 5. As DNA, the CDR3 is TGTGCCAGCAGCGGACCCGGGACTAGCGGCACAGATACGCAGTATTTT. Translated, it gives CASSGPGTSGTDTQYF.

The CDR3, as DNA: TGTGCCAGTACCTCAACGGCACTAGCGGGAGTCGGAGAGACCCAGTACTTC. Translated: CASTSTALAGVGETQYF. The chain employs TRBV19 and TRBJ2-5; 11 bases agree with TRBD2. Germline CDR1 LNHDA, CDR2 SQIVND (reference sequence). Trimming took 7 bases from V and 4 from J; bases not matched to a gene: 14. CDR3 size: 17 residues.

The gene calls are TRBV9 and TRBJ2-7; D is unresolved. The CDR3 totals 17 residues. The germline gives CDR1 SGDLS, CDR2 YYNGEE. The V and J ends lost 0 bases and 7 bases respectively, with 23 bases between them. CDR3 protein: CASSVGLGPILSVEQYF. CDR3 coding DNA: TGTGCCAGCAGCGTAGGTCTAGGGCCGATCCTGTCCGTGGAGCAGTACTTC.

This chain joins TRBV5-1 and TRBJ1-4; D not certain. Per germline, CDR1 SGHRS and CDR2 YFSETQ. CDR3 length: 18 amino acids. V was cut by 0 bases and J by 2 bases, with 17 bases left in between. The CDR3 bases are TGCGCCAGCAGCTTGGAAGTTCGGGTTGGCAGCACTAATGAAAAACTGTTTTTT. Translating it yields CASSLEVRVGSTNEKLFF.

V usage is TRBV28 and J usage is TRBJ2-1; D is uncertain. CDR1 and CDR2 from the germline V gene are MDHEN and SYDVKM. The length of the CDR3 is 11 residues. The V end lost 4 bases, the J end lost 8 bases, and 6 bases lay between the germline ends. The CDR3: CASSSSHEQFF. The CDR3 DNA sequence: TGTGCCAGCAGTTCCAGCCATGAGCAGTTCTTC.

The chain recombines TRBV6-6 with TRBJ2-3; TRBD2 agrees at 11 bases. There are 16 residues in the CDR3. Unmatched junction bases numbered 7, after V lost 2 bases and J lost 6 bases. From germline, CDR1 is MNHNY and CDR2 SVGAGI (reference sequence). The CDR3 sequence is CASSYPSGGRADTQYF. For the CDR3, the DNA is TGTGCCAGCAGTTACCCTAGCGGGGGGCGAGCGGATACGCAGTATTTT.

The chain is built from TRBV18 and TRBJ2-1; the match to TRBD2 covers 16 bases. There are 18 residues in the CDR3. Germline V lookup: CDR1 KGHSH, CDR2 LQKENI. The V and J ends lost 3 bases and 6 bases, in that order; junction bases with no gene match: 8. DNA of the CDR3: TGTGCCAGCTCACCGGGACTAGCGGGAGGGGACGGGGCCAATGAGCAGTTCTTC. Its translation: CASSPGLAGGDGANEQFF.

CDR3 sequence: CAIKPGLAYNEQFF. In nucleotides, the CDR3 is TGTGCCATCAAACCGGGACTCGCCTACAATGAGCAGTTCTTC. This chain joins TRBV10-3 and TRBJ2-1; TRBD2 is a possible D gene (6 bases). CDR1 and CDR2 from the germline V gene are ENHRY and SYGVKD. The CDR3 totals 14 residues. V dropped 7 bases and J dropped 2 bases, with 12 bases sitting between them.

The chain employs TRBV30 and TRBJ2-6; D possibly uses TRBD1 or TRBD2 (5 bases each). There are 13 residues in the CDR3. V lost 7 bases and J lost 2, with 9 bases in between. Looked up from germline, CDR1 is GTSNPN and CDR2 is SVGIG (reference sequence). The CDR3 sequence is CASQGPGANVLTF. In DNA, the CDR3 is TGTGCCTCCCAGGGACCTGGGGCCAACGTCCTGACTTTC.

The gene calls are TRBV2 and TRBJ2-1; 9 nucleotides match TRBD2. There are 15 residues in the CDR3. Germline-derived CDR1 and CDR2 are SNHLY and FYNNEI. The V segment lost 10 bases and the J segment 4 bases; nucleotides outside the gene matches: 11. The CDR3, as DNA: TGTGCCACAAGGGAAAGCGGGAGGAATTACAATGAGCAGTTCTTC. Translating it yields CATRESGRNYNEQFF.

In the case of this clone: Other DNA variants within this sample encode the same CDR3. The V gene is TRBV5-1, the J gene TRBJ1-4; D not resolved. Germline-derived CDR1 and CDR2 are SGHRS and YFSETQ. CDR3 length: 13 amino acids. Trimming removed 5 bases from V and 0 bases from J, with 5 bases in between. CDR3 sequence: CASRRATNEKLFF. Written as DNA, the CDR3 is TGCGCCAGCAGGAGGGCAACTAATGAAAAACTGTTTTTT.

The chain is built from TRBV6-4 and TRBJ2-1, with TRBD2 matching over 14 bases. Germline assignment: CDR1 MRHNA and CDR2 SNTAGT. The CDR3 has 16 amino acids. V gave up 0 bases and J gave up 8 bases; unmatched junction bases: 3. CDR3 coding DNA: TGTGCCAGCAGTGACTCGGGACTAGCGGGAGCCCATGAGCAGTTCTTC. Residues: CASSDSGLAGAHEQFF.

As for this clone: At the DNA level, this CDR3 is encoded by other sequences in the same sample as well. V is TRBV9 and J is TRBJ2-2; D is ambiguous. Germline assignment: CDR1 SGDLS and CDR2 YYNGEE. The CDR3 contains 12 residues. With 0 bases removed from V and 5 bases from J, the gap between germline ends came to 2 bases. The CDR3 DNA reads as TGTGCCAGCAGCGTAGCTACCGGGGAGCTGTTTTTT. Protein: CASSVATGELFF.

The CDR3 protein is CASSFDRGHEQYF. CDR3 in DNA: TGTGCCAGCAGCTTCGACAGGGGGCACGAGCAGTACTTC. The V call is TRBV6-5, the J call TRBJ2-7; 10 bases are shared with TRBD1. Looked up from germline, CDR1 is MNHEY and CDR2 is SVGAGI. The CDR3 has 13 amino acids. Trimming cost V 6 bases and J 5 bases; bases outside gene matches: 4.

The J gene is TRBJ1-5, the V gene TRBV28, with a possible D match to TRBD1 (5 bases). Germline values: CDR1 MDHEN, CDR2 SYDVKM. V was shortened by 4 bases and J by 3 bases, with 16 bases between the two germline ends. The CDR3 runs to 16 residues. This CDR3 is CASSSPGTLPNQPQHF. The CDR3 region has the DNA TGTGCCAGCAGTTCCCCCGGGACCCTCCCCAATCAGCCCCAGCATTTT.

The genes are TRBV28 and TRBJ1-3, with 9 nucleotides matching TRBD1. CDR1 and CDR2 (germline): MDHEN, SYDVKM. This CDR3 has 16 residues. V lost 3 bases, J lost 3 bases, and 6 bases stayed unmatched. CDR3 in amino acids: CASSFSWDRVGNTIYF. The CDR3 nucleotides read TGTGCCAGCAGTTTTAGTTGGGACAGGGTTGGAAACACCATATATTTT.

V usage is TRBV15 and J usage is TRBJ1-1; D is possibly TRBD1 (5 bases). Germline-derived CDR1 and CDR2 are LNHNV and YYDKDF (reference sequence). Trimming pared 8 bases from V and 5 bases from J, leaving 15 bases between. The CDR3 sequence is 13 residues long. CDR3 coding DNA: TGTGCCACCGCAGGGCAGGGCAGTACTGAAGCTTTCTTT. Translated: CATAGQGSTEAFF.

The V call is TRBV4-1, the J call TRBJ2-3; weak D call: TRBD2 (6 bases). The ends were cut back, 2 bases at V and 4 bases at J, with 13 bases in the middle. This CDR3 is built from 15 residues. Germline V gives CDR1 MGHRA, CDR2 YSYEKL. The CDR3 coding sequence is TGCGCCAGCAGCCAACATGGACTACCGGCAGATACGCAGTATTTT. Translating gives CASSQHGLPADTQYF.

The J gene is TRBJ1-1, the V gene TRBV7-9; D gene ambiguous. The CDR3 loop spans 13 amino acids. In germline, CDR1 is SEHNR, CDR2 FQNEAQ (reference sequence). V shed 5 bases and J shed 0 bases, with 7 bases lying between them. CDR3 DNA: TGTGCCAGCAGCCGCGGGATGAACACTGAAGCTTTCTTT. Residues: CASSRGMNTEAFF.